A single sample is the source of the 22 T cell receptor beta chains below, sequenced in a study of blood T cell repertoires in COVID-19 (dated by TCRdb to about 2020). Library preparation used the immunoSEQ multiplex PCR assay. TCRdb retrieved this table from immuneACCESS and kept in-frame rearrangements only. Not all clones are present; in checked studies, unresolved V genes account for under half, and no reason is known for the remainder. The sample data list around 260,000 clones, and 88% of these were observed just once. Over 0.55% of the sample goes to the ten largest clones. The sample comprised peripheral blood. The receptor set was obtained from a human donor in a cohort sampled during active COVID-19.

The chain uses TRBV2 and TRBJ1-2; 7 bases map to TRBD1. The CDR3 is made up of 13 amino acids. The V segment lost 7 bases and the J segment 4 bases; nucleotides outside the gene matches: 6. Germline values: CDR1 SNHLY, CDR2 FYNNEI. CDR3 in DNA: TGTGCCAGCATTTACAGGGGCAGCTATGGCTACACCTTC. Translation gives CASIYRGSYGYTF.

V gene TRBV5-4 combines with J gene TRBJ1-2; 8 positions match TRBD1. The V and J ends lost 4 bases and 3 bases, in that order; junction bases with no gene match: 8. The CDR3 consists of 15 residues. Germline V gene data show CDR1 as SGHNT and CDR2 as YYREEE (reference sequence). The CDR3 sequence is CASSAGGAGYYGYTF. CDR3 nucleotide sequence: TGTGCCAGCAGCGCAGGGGGCGCAGGCTACTATGGCTACACCTTC.

The CDR3 is CASSLLRQGASRTEAFF. The CDR3 region has the DNA TGTGCCAGCAGTTTATTGCGGCAGGGGGCAAGTAGGACTGAAGCTTTCTTT. V and J are TRBV28 and TRBJ1-1; 8 bases match TRBD1. With V trimmed by 1 base and J by 5 bases, 12 bases remained unmatched. This CDR3 is 17 amino acids long. CDR1 MDHEN and CDR2 SYDVKM come from the germline V gene.

This chain joins TRBV7-3 and TRBJ1-2; D may be TRBD1 (5 bases). Germline V CDR1 and CDR2: SGHTA, FQGTGA. The CDR3 has 13 amino acids. Trimming left V 2 bases short and J 7 bases short, with 11 bases between. This chain's CDR3 is CASSLVQGRGYTF. CDR3 DNA sequence: TGTGCCAGCAGCTTAGTTCAGGGTCGTGGCTACACCTTC.

In its sample, this clone was seen a few times. This chain connects TRBV2 to TRBJ2-2, with a possible D match to TRBD2 (7 bases). V lost 6 bases to trimming and J lost 4 bases, with 18 bases between them. The CDR3 sequence is 16 residues long. Germline-derived CDR1 and CDR2 are SNHLY and FYNNEI. The CDR3 loop is CASRLLGGPGTGELFF. Here the CDR3 DNA reads TGTGCCAGCAGACTGCTGGGGGGGCCGGGCACCGGGGAGCTGTTTTTT.

The chain links TRBV9 to TRBJ2-1; maybe TRBD2 (6 bases). This CDR3 is built from 14 residues. The V end lost 3 bases, the J end lost 6 bases, and 13 bases lay between the germline ends. CDR1 is SGDLS, CDR2 YYNGEE, per germline. CDR3 amino acids: CASSEGPGGNEQFF. Here the CDR3 DNA reads TGTGCCAGCAGCGAGGGACCCGGGGGCAATGAGCAGTTCTTC.

This rearrangement joins TRBV18 to TRBJ2-7, with TRBD2 identical over 11 bases. The CDR3 extends over 15 amino acids. V lost 2 bases, J lost 1 base, and 1 base stayed unmatched. Germline V gene sequence: CDR1 KGHSH, CDR2 LQKENI. CDR3 nucleotides: TGTGCCAGCTCACCAGGGACTAGCGGTTCCTACGAGCAGTACTTC. Translated, it gives CASSPGTSGSYEQYF.

This clone was seen a handful of times. This chain joins TRBV19 and TRBJ2-1; D might be TRBD2 (5 bases). CDR1 LNHDA and CDR2 SQIVND come from the germline V gene (reference sequence). Trimming left V 9 bases short and J 8 bases short, with 8 bases between. The CDR3 covers 10 residues. CDR3 sequence: CASSGYEQFF. CDR3 DNA sequence: TGTGCCAGCAGCGGATATGAGCAGTTCTTC. Full variable domain (remainder filled in from reference TRBV19 and TRBJ2-1): DGGITQSPKYLFRKEGQNVTLSCEQNLNHDAMYWYRQDPGQGLRLIYYSQIVNDFQKGDIAEGYSVSREKKESFPLTVTSAQKNPTAFYLCASSGYEQFFGPGTRLTVL.

This clone appeared once. This chain joins TRBV24-1 and TRBJ2-7; 7 bases are a match to TRBD1. V gave up 2 bases and J gave up 5 bases; unmatched junction bases: 2. CDR3 size: 13 residues. Germline loops: CDR1 KGHDR, CDR2 SFDVKD. Here the CDR3 DNA reads TGTGCCACCAGTGATTGGGACAGAGACGAGCAGTACTTC. As protein: CATSDWDRDEQYF.

This sequence joins TRBV10-3 and TRBJ2-2; 11 bases line up with TRBD1. The CDR3 length is 17 residues. The germline gives CDR1 ENHRY, CDR2 SYGVKD. V trimming: 4 bases; J trimming: 4 bases; junction bases outside the gene matches: 8. The CDR3 here is CAISVASGTGGTGELFF. CDR3 bases: TGTGCCATCAGTGTGGCCAGCGGGACAGGGGGCACCGGGGAGCTGTTTTTT.

The chain combines TRBV27 with TRBJ1-4, with 8 bases aligning to TRBD1. After removal of 6 bases from V and 5 bases from J, the junction contained 11 bases not matched to a gene. Germline lookup yields CDR1 MNHEY and CDR2 SMNVEV (reference sequence). The CDR3 is made up of 16 amino acids. The CDR3 region is CASRTGDRGVNEKLFF. The CDR3 DNA follows: TGTGCCAGCAGAACAGGAGACAGGGGCGTGAATGAAAAACTGTTTTTT.

This chain links TRBV7-9 with TRBJ1-4; 9 bases are shared with TRBD1. The CDR3 loop spans 15 amino acids. Germline lookup yields CDR1 SEHNR and CDR2 FQNEAQ (reference sequence). V lost 5 bases, J lost 4 bases, and 5 bases stayed unmatched. CDR3 in amino acids: CASSAGGQGNEKLFF. The CDR3 DNA sequence: TGTGCCAGCAGCGCAGGGGGACAGGGTAATGAAAAACTGTTTTTT.

The chain uses TRBV28 and TRBJ1-3; 8 nucleotides agree with TRBD1. V trimming: 3 bases; J trimming: 0 bases; junction bases outside the gene matches: 7. Germline CDR1 is MDHEN and CDR2 is SYDVKM. CDR3 length: 17 amino acids. The CDR3 is CASSFTGQAYSGNTIYF. CDR3 coding DNA: TGTGCCAGCAGTTTCACGGGACAGGCTTACTCTGGAAACACCATATATTTT.

The chain employs TRBV10-2 and TRBJ1-5; 9 bases are a match to TRBD1. Germline V gene lookup returns CDR1 WSHSY and CDR2 SAAADI. This CDR3 is 14 amino acids long. J was trimmed by 7 bases and V by 6 bases; bases with no gene match: 7. The DNA of the CDR3 is TGCGCCAGCAGACAGGGGGCGGACAACCAGCCCCAGCATTTT. Residues: CASRQGADNQPQHF.

V usage is TRBV11-1 and J usage is TRBJ1-2; D is perhaps TRBD1 (5 bases). CDR1 is SGHAT, CDR2 FQDESV, per germline (reference sequence). V was shortened by 5 bases and J by 6 bases, with 10 bases between the two germline ends. The CDR3 contains 12 residues. CDR3 coding DNA: TGTGCCAGCAGCGCAGGGATGGATGGCTACACCTTC. Its protein is CASSAGMDGYTF.

There are a few counts of this clone. V gene TRBV7-8 combines with J gene TRBJ2-2, with unresolved D. Germline-derived CDR1 and CDR2 are SGHVS and FQNEAQ. This CDR3 is 13 amino acids long. V was shortened by 1 base and J by 3 bases, with 3 bases between the two germline ends. The CDR3 loop reads CASSLVDTGELFF. CDR3 nucleotides: TGTGCCAGCAGCTTAGTAGACACCGGGGAGCTGTTTTTT. Complete variable domain (other parts from reference TRBV7-8 and TRBJ2-2): GAGVSQSPRYKVAKRGQDVALRCDPISGHVSLFWYQQALGQGPEFLTYFQNEAQLDKSGLPSDRFFAERPEGSVSTLKIQRTQQEDSAVYLCASSLVDTGELFFGEGSRLTVL.

The J gene is TRBJ1-5, the V gene TRBV6-2 or TRBV6-3, with 8 bases lining up with TRBD1. V shed 5 bases and J 2 bases; nucleotides not matched to a gene: 8. The V gene's germline CDR1 is MNHEY and CDR2 SVGEGT. CDR3 size: 16 residues. CDR3: CASSTQQGVGNQPQHF. The CDR3 nucleotides read TGTGCCAGCAGTACCCAACAGGGGGTGGGCAATCAGCCCCAGCATTTT.

V is TRBV5-4 and J is TRBJ2-5; 9 bases fit TRBD2. CDR3 size: 16 residues. CDR1 is SGHNT, CDR2 YYREEE, per germline (reference sequence). Germline trimming cut 4 bases from V and 5 bases from J; bases unmatched to any gene: 12. Here the CDR3 DNA reads TGTGCCAGCAGCACAAGAGGCGGGAGGGGGAGGGAGACCCAGTACTTC. Translating it yields CASSTRGGRGRETQYF.

The gene calls are TRBV29-1 and TRBJ1-1, with 8 bases aligning to TRBD1. J was trimmed by 4 bases and V by 7 bases; bases with no gene match: 2. Germline values: CDR1 SQVTM, CDR2 ANQGSEA. The CDR3 consists of 11 residues. CDR3 region: CSADRGTEAFF. DNA of the CDR3: TGCAGCGCAGACAGGGGCACTGAAGCTTTCTTT.

The rearrangement links TRBV10-3 to TRBJ2-7; D gene unclear. The CDR3 is 13 residues long. Germline-derived CDR1 and CDR2 are ENHRY and SYGVKD. V lost 4 bases and J 3 bases, leaving 10 bases between the germline ends. CDR3 nucleotide sequence: TGTGCCATCAGTGCCGAGAGTGACTACGAGCAGTACTTC. This gives the protein CAISAESDYEQYF.

V is TRBV6-2 or TRBV6-3 and J is TRBJ2-2; perhaps TRBD1 as D (7 bases). The CDR3 runs to 15 residues. V dropped 6 bases and J dropped 4 bases, with 15 bases sitting between them. Germline CDR1 and CDR2: MNHEY and SVGEGT. In DNA, the CDR3 is TGTGCCAGCAGCCAGGTGCAGGGGGGCACCGGGGAGCTGTTTTTT. The encoded protein is CASSQVQGGTGELFF.

There are a few counts of this clone. The chain has TRBV5-6 and TRBJ2-7, with 10 bases fitting TRBD2. The germline V gene encodes CDR1 SGHDT and CDR2 YYEEEE. The CDR3 runs to 14 residues. V dropped 2 bases and J dropped 2; count of bases not matched to a gene: 1. CDR3 protein: CASSLSGRAYEQYF. In nucleotides, the CDR3 is TGTGCCAGCAGCTTAAGCGGGAGGGCCTACGAGCAGTACTTC.